Following are 26 T cell receptor beta chains from one sample sequenced in a study of shared clonotypes between healthy human individuals. Some clones are missing from TCRdb's copy, which holds only in-frame ones; the method was immunoSEQ multiplex PCR. The table shows 1.4 million or so clones, with about 98.5% occurring only once. The source material was naive CD4+ T cells sorted from blood. Subset in this sample: CD45RA+ positively selected. Receptors originate from a young man in good health.

In this sample, this clone turned up a few times. The chain is built from TRBV6-1 and TRBJ1-5, with TRBD1 matching over 9 bases. The V gene's germline CDR1 is MNHNS and CDR2 SASEGT. V lost 5 bases and J lost 7; bases outside the gene matches: 9. CDR3 size: 15 residues. The CDR3 coding sequence is TGTGCCAGCAGTTCCGGACAGGGGTTGAACCAGCCCCAGCATTTT. Translated: CASSSGQGLNQPQHF.

The genes are TRBV5-1 and TRBJ2-7; no reliable D call. Germline V CDR1 and CDR2: SGHRS, YFSETQ. The V and J ends lost 0 bases and 2 bases respectively, with 9 bases between them. The CDR3 runs 14 residues. The CDR3 here is CASSLAGFTYEQYF. The CDR3 DNA reads as TGCGCCAGCAGCTTGGCTGGGTTCACCTACGAGCAGTACTTC.

The rearrangement uses TRBV6-5 and TRBJ1-2; D uncertain. The CDR3 sequence is 12 residues long. V was cut by 5 bases and J by 2 bases, with 6 bases left in between. The germline gives CDR1 MNHEY, CDR2 SVGAGI. This CDR3 reads CASSEKNYGYTF. CDR3 bases: TGTGCCAGCAGTGAGAAGAACTATGGCTACACCTTC.

The chain combines TRBV27 with TRBJ2-4; no reliable D call. The germline gives CDR1 MNHEY, CDR2 SMNVEV (reference sequence). Deletions cut 2 bases from V and 1 base from J, with 12 bases between. This CDR3 region has 16 residues. For the CDR3, the DNA is TGTGCCAGCAGTTTAGGGTTACCCTTGGCCAAAAACATTCAGTACTTC. It codes for CASSLGLPLAKNIQYF.

DNA of the CDR3: TGTGCCAGCAGCTTATCTGGGGGCTATGGCTACACCTTC. It yields the protein CASSLSGGYGYTF. This rearrangement joins TRBV11-3 to TRBJ1-2; possible D gene TRBD1, 5 bases. The V gene's germline CDR1 is SGHNT and CDR2 YENEEA. V gave up 2 bases and J gave up 4 bases, with 8 bases separating them. This CDR3 has 13 residues. Complete variable domain (other parts from reference TRBV11-3 and TRBJ1-2): EAGVVQSPRYKIIEKKQPVAFWCNPISGHNTLYWYLQNLGQGPELLIRYENEEAVDDSQLPKDRFSAERLKGVDSTLKIQPAELGDSAVYLCASSLSGGYGYTFGSGTRLTVV.

The gene calls are TRBV9 and TRBJ1-2; D perhaps matches TRBD1 (5 bases). Trimming removed 3 bases from V and 2 bases from J, with 23 bases in between. Germline assignment: CDR1 SGDLS and CDR2 YYNGEE. This CDR3 contains 18 residues. CDR3: CASSAFPWGGRPNYGYTF. CDR3 nucleotides: TGTGCCAGCAGCGCCTTCCCATGGGGCGGACGGCCCAACTATGGCTACACCTTC.

CDR3 nucleotides: TGCGCCAGCAGCCAAAAACAGGTCAGCTCTGGGGCCAACGTCCTGACTTTC. Translation: CASSQKQVSSGANVLTF. The rearrangement uses TRBV4-3 and TRBJ2-6; D may be TRBD1 (5 bases). Germline V lookup: CDR1 LGHNA, CDR2 YSLEER. V dropped 2 bases and J dropped 0 bases, with 11 bases sitting between them. This CDR3 region has 17 residues.

The chain recombines TRBV7-6 with TRBJ2-2; D gene uncertain. V gave up 5 bases and J gave up 0 bases, with 7 bases separating them. The CDR3 sequence is 14 residues long. In germline, CDR1 is SGHVS, CDR2 FNYEAQ. Here the CDR3 reads CASSLEANTGELFF. As DNA, the CDR3 is TGTGCCAGCAGCCTCGAAGCGAACACCGGGGAGCTGTTTTTT.

This chain joins TRBV9 and TRBJ2-2; 13 bases are a match to TRBD2. V trimming: 6 bases; J trimming: 5 bases; junction bases outside the gene matches: 7. Looked up from germline, CDR1 is SGDLS and CDR2 is YYNGEE. The CDR3 loop spans 16 amino acids. The CDR3 here is CASTQGLAGLTGELFF. CDR3 DNA: TGTGCCAGCACCCAGGGACTAGCGGGGTTAACCGGGGAGCTGTTTTTT.

This chain links TRBV19 with TRBJ2-2; TRBD1 is a possible D gene (5 bases). Per the germline V gene, CDR1 is LNHDA and CDR2 is SQIVND (reference sequence). The CDR3 totals 16 residues. V was cut by 6 bases and J by 4 bases, with 18 bases left in between. In nucleotides, the CDR3 is TGTGCCAGTAGCCAGGGCCGGACATCGGCCACCGGGGAGCTGTTTTTT. Amino acid sequence: CASSQGRTSATGELFF.

CDR3 coding DNA: TGTGCCAGTAGTGTGCCCCGACTAGCGGGAGTTTCCTACAATGAGCAGTTCTTC. Its translation is CASSVPRLAGVSYNEQFF. The chain is built from TRBV19 and TRBJ2-1; 12 bases agree with TRBD2. V was clipped by 5 bases and J by 1 base; unmatched bases: 9. The CDR3 is 18 amino acids. CDR1 LNHDA and CDR2 SQIVND come from the germline V gene (reference sequence).

This clone was seen only once. The gene calls are TRBV5-1 and TRBJ1-3; D is unresolved. Germline CDR1 reads SGHRS; CDR2 reads YFSETQ. Trimming stripped 3 bases from V and 2 bases from J, with 12 bases between. This CDR3 has 15 residues. CDR3 sequence reads: CASSSFPVTGNTIYF. As DNA, the CDR3 is TGCGCCAGCAGCTCCTTCCCAGTAACTGGAAACACCATATATTTT.

This chain uses TRBV29-1 with TRBJ1-4, with 10 bases identical to TRBD1. Losses at the gene ends were 6 bases for V and 4 bases for J; bases not matched to a gene: 5. Germline V gene sequence: CDR1 SQVTM, CDR2 ANQGSEA. The CDR3 extends over 14 amino acids. DNA for the CDR3: TGCAGCGTGGCCGGGGACAGGGGTAATGAAAAACTGTTTTTT. Amino acid sequence: CSVAGDRGNEKLFF.

This chain uses TRBV6-1 with TRBJ2-2; 8 bases fit TRBD2. Germline assignment: CDR1 MNHNS and CDR2 SASEGT. The CDR3 has 16 residues. V shed 0 bases and J 0 bases; nucleotides not matched to a gene: 0. The DNA for the CDR3 is TGTGCCAGCAGTGAAGCGGGACTAGCGAACACCGGGGAGCTGTTTTTT. It encodes CASSEAGLANTGELFF.

The chain combines TRBV7-7 with TRBJ2-2; TRBD2 aligns across 7 bases. Trimming removed 5 bases from V and 4 bases from J; junction bases left unmatched: 4. CDR1 is SSHAT and CDR2 is FNYEAQ in the germline V gene (reference sequence). This CDR3 has 14 amino acids. CDR3 sequence (DNA): TGTGCCAGCAGCCCTCCTAGCGGCACCGGGGAGCTGTTTTTT. Protein: CASSPPSGTGELFF.

The chain recombines TRBV18 with TRBJ2-7; 9 bases are shared with TRBD2. Unmatched junction bases numbered 2, after V lost 5 bases and J lost 0 bases. The CDR3 covers 14 residues. Per the germline V gene, CDR1 is KGHSH and CDR2 is LQKENI. The CDR3 region has the DNA TGTGCCAGCTCAGAGCGGGAGGCCTCCTACGAGCAGTACTTC. This codes for CASSEREASYEQYF.

About this clone: Other DNA sequences in the same sample also yield this CDR3. The rearrangement joins TRBV5-1 to TRBJ2-7, with TRBD1 matching 9 bases. The germline gives CDR1 SGHRS, CDR2 YFSETQ. V lost 4 bases to trimming and J lost 1 base; unmatched junction nucleotides: 3. The CDR3 loop spans 14 amino acids. The CDR3 reads CASSPGQGSYEQYF. CDR3 sequence (DNA): TGCGCCAGCAGCCCTGGACAGGGGTCCTACGAGCAGTACTTC.

The chain couples TRBV28 to TRBJ2-7; 8 nucleotides align to TRBD2. The CDR3 sequence is 13 residues long. Per the germline V gene, CDR1 is MDHEN and CDR2 is SYDVKM. V lost 11 bases to trimming and J lost 7 bases; unmatched junction nucleotides: 13. In DNA, the CDR3 is TGTGCCGGCTCCCGACTAGCGTCTCGAGAGCAGTACTTC. This codes for CAGSRLASREQYF.

This chain joins TRBV4-1 and TRBJ2-1; D is undetermined. Germline V gives CDR1 MGHRA, CDR2 YSYEKL. Trimming cost V 1 base and J 0 bases, with 10 bases left between them. CDR3 length: 16 amino acids. CDR3 coding DNA: TGCGCCAGCAGCCAAGCGAATACACTCTCCTACAATGAGCAGTTCTTC. As protein: CASSQANTLSYNEQFF.

The chain couples TRBV7-8 to TRBJ2-7, with D possibly matching TRBD1 (5 bases). Germline V gene sequence: CDR1 SGHVS, CDR2 FQNEAQ. Trimming stripped 4 bases from V and 6 bases from J, with 19 bases between. The CDR3 totals 15 residues. The CDR3: CASSYLIGQGSEQYF. As DNA, the CDR3 is TGTGCCAGCAGCTACCTGATAGGCCAGGGATCCGAGCAGTACTTC.

V gene TRBV4-3 combines with J gene TRBJ2-5; perhaps TRBD1 as D (5 bases). The CDR3 loop spans 16 amino acids. V lost 0 bases and J lost 5, with 16 bases in between. In germline, CDR1 is LGHNA, CDR2 YSLEER. CDR3 DNA sequence: TGCGCCAGCAGCCAAGAAAGGGGTCGGCCCCGGGAGACCCAGTACTTC. Protein: CASSQERGRPRETQYF.

The gene calls are TRBV18 and TRBJ2-2; D not resolved. Germline CDR1 is KGHSH and CDR2 is LQKENI. V was shortened by 0 bases and J by 2 bases, with 16 bases between the two germline ends. This CDR3 is 18 amino acids long. CDR3 loop: CASSPPYTTDLNTGELFF. CDR3 bases: TGTGCCAGCTCACCACCTTATACGACTGATTTAAACACCGGGGAGCTGTTTTTT. Based on the CDR3 plus reference TRBV18 and TRBJ2-2, the full variable domain is NAGVMQNPRHLVRRRGQEARLRCSPMKGHSHVYWYRQLPEEGLKFMVYLQKENIIDESGMPKERFSAEFPKEGPSILRIQQVVRGDSAAYFCASSPPYTTDLNTGELFFGEGSRLTVL.

This chain connects TRBV18 to TRBJ2-1; 9 nucleotides match TRBD1. The CDR3 is 12 residues long. CDR1 is KGHSH, CDR2 LQKENI, per germline. The trim removed 6 bases at V and 15 bases at J, leaving 9 bases unmatched. The DNA of the CDR3 is TGTGCCAGCTCTAGGGACAGGGAAGTTTTGTTCTTC. This encodes CASSRDREVLFF.

V and J are TRBV5-4 and TRBJ2-2; D might be TRBD1 (6 bases). Deletions cut 4 bases from V and 7 bases from J, with 17 bases between. Germline CDR1 and CDR2: SGHNT and YYREEE (reference sequence). There are 15 residues in the CDR3. CDR3 protein: CASSTPRGTDGELFF. Written as DNA, the CDR3 is TGTGCCAGCAGCACCCCGAGGGGGACGGACGGGGAGCTGTTTTTT. The variable domain in full, completed from reference TRBV5-4 and TRBJ2-2, reads ETGVTQSPTHLIKTRGQQVTLRCSSQSGHNTVSWYQQALGQGPQFIFQYYREEENGRGNFPPRFSGLQFPNYSSELNVNALELDDSALYLCASSTPRGTDGELFFGEGSRLTVL.

V gene TRBV19 combines with J gene TRBJ1-3; possible D gene TRBD1, 5 bases. Trimming removed 6 bases at V and 1 base at J, with 10 bases between. Germline V gene data show CDR1 as LNHDA and CDR2 as SQIVND (reference sequence). The CDR3 runs 14 residues. CDR3 coding DNA: TGTGCCAGTAGGATCAGGGAGTCTGGAAACACCATATATTTT. It specifies CASRIRESGNTIYF. The full variable domain, in which reference TRBV19 and TRBJ1-3 provide the parts outside the CDR3, is DGGITQSPKYLFRKEGQNVTLSCEQNLNHDAMYWYRQDPGQGLRLIYYSQIVNDFQKGDIAEGYSVSREKKESFPLTVTSAQKNPTAFYLCASRIRESGNTIYFGEGSWLTVV.

The sample holds one count of this clone. Other DNA sequences from this sample encode an identical CDR3 as well. The chain has TRBV5-1 and TRBJ2-2; D is unclear. CDR1 SGHRS and CDR2 YFSETQ come from the germline V gene. The CDR3 sequence is 14 residues long. The germline V and J ends were trimmed by 0 bases and 1 base, with 4 bases remaining between them. This CDR3 reads CASSLEVNTGELFF. The CDR3 region has the DNA TGCGCCAGCAGCTTGGAAGTGAACACCGGGGAGCTGTTTTTT.